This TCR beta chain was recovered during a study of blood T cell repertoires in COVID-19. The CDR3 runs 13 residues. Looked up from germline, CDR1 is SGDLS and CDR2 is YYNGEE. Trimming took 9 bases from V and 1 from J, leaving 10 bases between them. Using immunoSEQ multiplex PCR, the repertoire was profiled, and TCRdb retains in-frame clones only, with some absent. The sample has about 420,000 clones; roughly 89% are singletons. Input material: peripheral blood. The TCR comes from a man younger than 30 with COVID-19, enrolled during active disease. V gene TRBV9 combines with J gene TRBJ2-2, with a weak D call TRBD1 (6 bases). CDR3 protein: CATRGGNTGELFF. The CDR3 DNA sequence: TGTGCCACCCGAGGGGGGAACACCGGGGAGCTGTTTTTT.